This TCR beta chain was profiled in a study of blood T cell repertoires in COVID-19. CDR1 and CDR2 from the germline V gene are MNHEY and SVGAGI. J lost 7 bases, V lost 2 bases, and 10 bases had no gene match. This CDR3 spans 15 amino acids. This table comes from immunoSEQ multiplex PCR, and its TCRdb copy is limited to in-frame clones, with some not included. The table lists roughly 200,000 clones, roughly 82% of them singletons. Adults between roughly 18 and 90 years of age took part from under 25 US areas. This TCR was sampled from a woman aged 55-70 years with acute COVID-19. The specimen sequenced was PBMCs or T cells enriched from blood (not recorded which). V gene TRBV6-5 combines with J gene TRBJ2-7; 8 bases match TRBD1. The CDR3 loop is CASSYHGTGRKEQYF. Here the CDR3 DNA reads TGTGCCAGCAGTTACCACGGGACAGGACGCAAGGAGCAGTACTTC.